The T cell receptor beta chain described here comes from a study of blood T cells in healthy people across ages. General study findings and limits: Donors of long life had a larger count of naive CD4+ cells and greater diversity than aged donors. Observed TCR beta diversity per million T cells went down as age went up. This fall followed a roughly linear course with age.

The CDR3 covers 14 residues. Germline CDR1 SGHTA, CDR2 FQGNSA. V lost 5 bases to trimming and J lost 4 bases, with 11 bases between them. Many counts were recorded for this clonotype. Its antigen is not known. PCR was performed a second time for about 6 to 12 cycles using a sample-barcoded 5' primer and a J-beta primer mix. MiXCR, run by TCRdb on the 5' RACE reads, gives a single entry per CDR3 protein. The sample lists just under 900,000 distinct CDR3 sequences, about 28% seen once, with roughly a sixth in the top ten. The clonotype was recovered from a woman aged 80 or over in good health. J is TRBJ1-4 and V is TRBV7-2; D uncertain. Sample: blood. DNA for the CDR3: TGTGCCAGCAGCCCCCGGGCCAATAATGAAAAACTGTTTTTT. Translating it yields CASSPRANNEKLFF.